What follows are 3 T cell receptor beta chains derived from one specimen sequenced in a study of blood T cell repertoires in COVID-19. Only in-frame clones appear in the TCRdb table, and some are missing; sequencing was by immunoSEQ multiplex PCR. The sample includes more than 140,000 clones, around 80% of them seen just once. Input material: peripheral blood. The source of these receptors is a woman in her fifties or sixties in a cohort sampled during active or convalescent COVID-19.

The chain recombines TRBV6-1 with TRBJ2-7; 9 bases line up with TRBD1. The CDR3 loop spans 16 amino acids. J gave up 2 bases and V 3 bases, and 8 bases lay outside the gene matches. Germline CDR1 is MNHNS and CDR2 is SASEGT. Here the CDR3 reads CASSELPGTGTYEQYF. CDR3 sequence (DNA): TGTGCCAGCAGTGAGCTTCCCGGGACAGGGACCTACGAGCAGTACTTC.

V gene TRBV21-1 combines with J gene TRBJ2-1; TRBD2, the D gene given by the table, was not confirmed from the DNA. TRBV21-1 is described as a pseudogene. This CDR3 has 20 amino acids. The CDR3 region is CASNLSCRVPTSGSDNEQFF. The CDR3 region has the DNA TGTGCCAGCAACCTCTCTTGCCGGGTGCCTACTAGCGGGTCTGACAATGAGCAGTTCTTC.

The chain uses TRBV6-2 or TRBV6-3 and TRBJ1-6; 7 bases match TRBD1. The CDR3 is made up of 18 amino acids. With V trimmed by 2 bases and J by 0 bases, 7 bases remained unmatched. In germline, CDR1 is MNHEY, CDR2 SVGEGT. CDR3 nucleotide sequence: TGTGCCAGCAGTTACGTCGTCAGGGGGAGCTCCTATAATTCACCCCTCCACTTT. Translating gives CASSYVVRGSSYNSPLHF.